The entry below describes one T cell receptor beta chain. In the original workflow: Amplification of reference gene primers was used by the study to estimate nucleated cell counts. Method: immunoSEQ multiplex PCR; TCRdb's copy keeps in-frame clones and lacks some. The V and J calls and clone size were taken over from that table, and D and trimming were inferred from the DNA. Seen here are some 130,000 clones, roughly nine tenths observed once, and the top ten hold approximately 10%. This sample was included in a study of blood T cell repertoires in COVID-19. Looking at the study overall: Samples taken during acute and convalescent COVID-19 were collected in the United States, Italy and Spain. Nucleic acid was either cDNA or gDNA, and it came from T cells, B-cell-depleted T cells, or PBMCs.

Per germline, CDR1 LGHNT and CDR2 FRNRAP. The CDR3 is made up of 13 amino acids. Trimming pared 4 bases from V and 2 bases from J, leaving 8 bases between. Patients from Seattle were sampled longitudinally, starting during active infection. The sequenced sample consisted of peripheral blood. The chain joins TRBV12-5 to TRBJ1-1; D is undetermined. The origin of this receptor is a woman between 65 and 79 years old with COVID-19, enrolled during active disease. The CDR3, as DNA: TGTGCTAGTGGTTCCGCGGAAAACACTGAAGCTTTCTTT. Amino acids: CASGSAENTEAFF.